This T cell receptor beta chain derives from a study of CD8+ T cells in alopecia areata (dated by TCRdb to the late 2010s). Notes on the research overall: The treated patients, all with moderate-to-severe alopecia areata, were enrolled in an open-label pilot trial of oral tofacitinib given at 5 to 10 mg twice daily. immunoSEQ multiplex PCR using 35 Vbeta forward primers and 13 Jbeta reverse primers was used to amplify TCRbeta CDR3 regions. High-throughput TCRbeta sequencing was used to examine T cell clonal expansion in alopecia areata in both the C3H/HeJ mouse model and human patients. RNA came from the PAXgene miRNA kit for fixed scalp, the miRNeasy kit for PBMCs, and the RNeasy kit for mouse skin. For the treated patients, the SALT score, which quantifies what percentage of scalp surface area is affected, served as the measure of disease severity. Scalp clonality was compared across normal scalp (n=4), patchy alopecia areata scalp (n=8), and alopecia totalis/universalis scalp (n=8). Human TCRbeta sequencing covered scalp tissue and sorted CD4+ and CD8+ peripheral blood T cells from patchy and totalis/universalis alopecia areata patients and healthy controls. Patients on tofacitinib were biopsied at baseline and after 4 and 24 weeks of treatment, and several of the patients also had a later scalp biopsy. Patients received tofacitinib for 6 to 18 months and were then followed off drug for 6 months to check for delayed response and recurrence. Results and caveats for the whole study, not just this receptor: Scalp TCR repertoire analysis is complicated because resident alphabeta T cells in normal human skin are also sequenced, whereas mouse skin is dominated by gammadelta T cells. During tofacitinib treatment, many expanded lesional clones remained in scalp and blood, and this persistence may partly explain relapse after treatment is stopped. Compared with mice, TCR sequences shared between patients were less clear, possibly partly because of HLA diversity across the patient population. Compared with normal scalp, lesional scalp, particularly in alopecia totalis/universalis, had higher clonality and more expanded CD8+ clones, which suggests antigenic drive. Because the treated cohort was small and had just a single nonresponder, larger studies are needed to establish links between baseline CD8+ expansion and response. With tofacitinib, both scalp clonality and the number of expanded CD8+ clones among the top 100 scalp clones went down significantly.

Read against the paper, the sample's time point label means: less than five weeks on oral tofacitinib. According to the study, the label for this sample's treatment or condition signals: oral pan-JAK inhibitor, 5-10 mg twice daily. Lesional scalp punch biopsies and peripheral blood were collected from alopecia areata patients. PBMCs were separated by density centrifugation and stained for CD3, CD4 and CD8, after which CD4+ and CD8+ T cells were sorted on a FACSAria. Libraries came from the immunoSEQ multiplex PCR assay. For TCR sequencing, RNA was extracted from every sample and reverse transcribed into cDNA to serve as template. SuperScript III was used for first-strand cDNA synthesis, primed with a 2:1 mix of oligo-dT and random hexamers. A synthetic immune receptor repertoire was used to assess amplification bias, and residual bias was removed computationally. The study's processing was this. Raw reads were preprocessed for error removal, and CDR3 was defined according to IMGT conventions as running from the conserved cysteine to phenylalanine. Clonality was calculated as 1 minus Shannon entropy normalized by log2 of the number of productive unique TCRs. Whether scalp clones were CD4 or CD8 was inferred by matching scalp TCRbeta sequences against CD4 and CD8 repertoires sorted from blood. TCRdb limited this immuneACCESS table to in-frame rearrangements with V and J called. A share of clones is missing; checked studies link under half to unresolved V genes, and the rest is unexplained. V and J calls and clone size come straight from that table; D and trimming were deduced from the DNA. This sample holds some 120,000 clones; around 60% were observed only once. The top ten clonotypes cover 4.5% to 6% of the sample.

Points on this clone: What this receptor recognizes is not known. No base qualities exist here, and no much larger clone lies one base off it.

The CDR3 runs 13 amino acids, cysteine and phenylalanine included. Solely the CDR3 DNA is kept, with 39 bases framed from the first base. V is clipped by 5 bases and J by 1 base, and the sequence between their germline boundaries is 11 bases long. Looking up the germline V gene (reference sequence) yields CDR1 GTSNPN and CDR2 SVGIG. The sample consisted of CD4+ T cells sorted from blood, taken at week 4, from a patient treated with tofacitinib. The rearrangement joined TRBV30 to TRBJ2-5, and perhaps TRBD1 as D gene, on 6 matching bases. This clonotype was obtained from a human donor with alopecia areata. The encoded CDR3 is CAWARGTQETQYF. The bases read TGTGCCTGGGCCAGGGGAACCCAAGAGACCCAGTACTTC.